This TCR beta chain was observed in a study of blood T cells in healthy people across ages. It was with a sample-barcoded 5' primer and a J-beta primer mix that a second PCR of roughly 7 to 12 cycles was run. TCRdb independently ran MiXCR on the 5' RACE reads; one entry per CDR3 protein. The profile shows about 1 million distinct CDR3 sequences, over 35% of them singletons. This clonotype was seen more than once but under ten times. The CDR3 covers 17 residues. V shed 3 bases, J shed 0 bases, and the junction held 10 bases outside the gene matches. CDR1 MNHEY and CDR2 SMNVEV come from the germline V gene (reference sequence). The authors extracted at least 5 micrograms of total RNA per sample.

The sequence was obtained from a woman aged 60 to 75 in good health. Source material: blood. This rearrangement joins TRBV27 to TRBJ2-5; 7 bases agree with TRBD2. The CDR3, as DNA: TGTGCCAGCAGTTTTGTGGGAGGGCCGAAGGACCAAGAGACCCAGTACTTC. Its protein is CASSFVGGPKDQETQYF.